These 22 T cell receptor beta chains were all obtained from the same sample, sequenced in a study of blood T cell repertoires in COVID-19 (dated by TCRdb to about 2020). Library creation used the immunoSEQ multiplex PCR assay. This immuneACCESS table, as held by TCRdb, lists in-frame sequences with V and J called but not all clones. Of the missing ones, under half trace to an unresolved V gene in checked studies; the others have no known cause. This sample holds approximately 290,000 clones; about 89% were observed only once. Approximately 12% of the sample lies in the top ten. The material sequenced was peripheral blood. The receptor set was obtained from a woman aged 55 to 70 with acute or convalescent COVID-19.

V and J are TRBV19 and TRBJ1-5; 10 nucleotides align to TRBD1. There are 15 residues in the CDR3. The V gene end was trimmed by 6 bases and the J gene end by 6 bases; junction bases not matched to a gene: 8. CDR1 and CDR2 from the germline V gene are LNHDA and SQIVND (reference sequence). The CDR3 is CASSPDRGKGQPQHF. CDR3 nucleotides: TGTGCCAGTAGCCCGGACAGGGGGAAGGGTCAGCCCCAGCATTTT. The full variable domain, completed using reference TRBV19 and TRBJ1-5, is DGGITQSPKYLFRKEGQNVTLSCEQNLNHDAMYWYRQDPGQGLRLIYYSQIVNDFQKGDIAEGYSVSREKKESFPLTVTSAQKNPTAFYLCASSPDRGKGQPQHFGDGTRLSIL.

The V call is TRBV6-1, the J call TRBJ2-3, with D possibly TRBD1 on 6 matching bases. CDR3 length: 17 residues. CDR1 is MNHNS and CDR2 is SASEGT in the germline V gene. V shed 0 bases and J shed 0 bases, with 13 bases lying between them. CDR3 coding DNA: TGTGCCAGCAGTGAAGCTGGATGGGGGCCGAGCACAGATACGCAGTATTTT. Translation: CASSEAGWGPSTDTQYF.

This chain links TRBV19 with TRBJ1-2; D uncertain. Trimming cost V 10 bases and J 2 bases, with 11 bases left between them. From germline, CDR1 is LNHDA and CDR2 SQIVND (reference sequence). This CDR3 contains 12 residues. CDR3 residues: CATKGGNYGYTF. In DNA, the CDR3 is TGTGCCACGAAAGGAGGGAACTATGGCTACACCTTC.

V usage is TRBV6-1 and J usage is TRBJ1-5; D unclear. CDR3 length equals 15 residues. Germline CDR1 is MNHNS and CDR2 is SASEGT. V was cut by 1 base and J by 1 base, with 8 bases left in between. The CDR3 here is CASSEVGGSNQPQHF. CDR3 in DNA: TGTGCCAGCAGTGAAGTGGGAGGAAGCAATCAGCCCCAGCATTTT.

V usage is TRBV7-8 and J usage is TRBJ2-7; a possible D gene is TRBD1 (5 bases). The CDR3 contains 13 residues. The V end lost 5 bases, the J end lost 7 bases, and 15 bases lay between the germline ends. From germline, CDR1 is SGHVS and CDR2 FQNEAQ. In DNA, the CDR3 is TGTGCCAGCAGCCGCAGGGAAATAGGTGAGCAGTACTTC. This translates into CASSRREIGEQYF.

The chain joins TRBV7-8 to TRBJ1-5, with unresolved D. The germline CDR1 and CDR2 sequences are SGHVS and FQNEAQ. The V and J ends lost 2 bases and 3 bases respectively, with 17 bases between them. The CDR3 has 17 amino acids. CDR3 residues: CASSLSSQTRHNQPQHF. The CDR3 coding sequence is TGTGCCAGCAGCTTAAGCTCCCAGACAAGACACAATCAGCCCCAGCATTTT.

The chain links TRBV27 to TRBJ1-2; D perhaps matches TRBD1 (5 bases). Looked up from germline, CDR1 is MNHEY and CDR2 is SMNVEV (reference sequence). V was trimmed by 5 bases and J by 1 base, leaving 20 bases between them. The CDR3 contains 17 residues. CDR3: CASSQNGHTINNYGYTF. The CDR3 nucleotides read TGTGCCAGCAGTCAAAACGGACACACAATAAATAACTATGGCTACACCTTC.

The V and J genes are TRBV3-1 (or the pseudogene TRBV3-2) and TRBJ2-1; TRBD1 matches at 8 bases. V was clipped by 1 base and J by 0 bases; unmatched bases: 5. The CDR3 is made up of 17 amino acids. From germline, CDR1 is LGHDT and CDR2 YNNKEL (reference sequence). This CDR3 is CASSQGAGGDSYNEQFF. The CDR3, as DNA: TGTGCCAGCAGCCAAGGTGCAGGGGGCGACTCCTACAATGAGCAGTTCTTC.

The V call is TRBV2, the J call TRBJ2-1; TRBD2 aligns across 10 bases. The V segment lost 6 bases and the J segment 2 bases; nucleotides outside the gene matches: 1. The CDR3 covers 14 residues. CDR1 SNHLY and CDR2 FYNNEI come from the germline V gene. The CDR3 region has the DNA TGTGCCAGCAGGAGCGGGGGGGCCTACAATGAGCAGTTCTTC. This sequence encodes CASRSGGAYNEQFF.

The gene calls are TRBV6-5 and TRBJ1-4; D perhaps matches TRBD1 (6 bases). CDR3 length: 12 residues. The germline V and J ends were trimmed by 6 bases and 7 bases, with 9 bases remaining between them. The germline gives CDR1 MNHEY, CDR2 SVGAGI. DNA for the CDR3: TGTGCCAGCAGCACAGGGTCTGAAAAACTGTTTTTT. Translating it yields CASSTGSEKLFF.

The chain recombines TRBV2 with TRBJ2-1; 9 bases match TRBD2. This CDR3 is built from 17 residues. The germline gives CDR1 SNHLY, CDR2 FYNNEI. The V gene end was trimmed by 7 bases and the J gene end by 5 bases; junction bases not matched to a gene: 15. The CDR3 loop is CASTRRTSGRSDNEQFF. CDR3 bases: TGTGCCAGCACCCGACGAACTAGCGGGCGGTCGGACAATGAGCAGTTCTTC.

This rearrangement joins TRBV28 to TRBJ1-5, with D perhaps TRBD1 (6 bases). V lost 6 bases to trimming and J lost 2 bases, with 17 bases between them. This CDR3 is 16 amino acids long. CDR1 and CDR2 (germline): MDHEN, SYDVKM. The DNA of the CDR3 is TGTGCCAGCAGCCCACCCCCGGGACACCGCAATCAGCCCCAGCATTTT. It specifies CASSPPPGHRNQPQHF.

This rearrangement joins TRBV27 to TRBJ1-1; D may be TRBD1 (5 bases). The CDR3 has 15 amino acids. The germline V gene encodes CDR1 MNHEY and CDR2 SMNVEV (reference sequence). V was shortened by 5 bases and J by 2 bases, with 15 bases between the two germline ends. The CDR3 nucleotides are TGTGCCAGCAGTCTCGGACCGGGGGTTAACACTGAAGCTTTCTTT. Translation: CASSLGPGVNTEAFF.

This rearrangement joins TRBV5-1 to TRBJ2-7, with D perhaps matching TRBD1 (6 bases). V lost 4 bases to trimming and J lost 0 bases, with 14 bases between them. The length of the CDR3 is 15 residues. Germline lookup yields CDR1 SGHRS and CDR2 YFSETQ. CDR3: CASSQYGQSSYEQYF. CDR3 bases: TGCGCCAGCAGCCAATATGGACAGTCCTCCTACGAGCAGTACTTC.

Remarks on this clone: A read error may account for a junction end that differs from germline. Within the sample, other DNA sequences also encode this same CDR3. The V and J genes are TRBV7-7 and TRBJ2-1, with 13 bases identical to TRBD2. The CDR3 loop spans 15 amino acids. CDR1 is SSHAT, CDR2 FNYEAQ, per germline (reference sequence). The CDR3 bases are TGTGCTAGCAGCCCTGGACTAGCGGGAGTCAATGAGCAGTTCTTC. Its translation is CASSPGLAGVNEQFF.

The chain carries TRBV10-3 and TRBJ2-1; D might be TRBD2 (5 bases). The germline V gene has CDR1 ENHRY and CDR2 SYGVKD. The germline V and J ends were trimmed by 0 bases and 8 bases, with 14 bases remaining between them. The CDR3 loop spans 15 amino acids. CDR3 loop: CAISESGLAGDEQFF. CDR3 in DNA: TGTGCCATCAGTGAGTCCGGCCTAGCAGGAGATGAGCAGTTCTTC.

The chain links TRBV6-5 to TRBJ1-2; D gene unclear. The CDR3 consists of 13 residues. Germline-derived CDR1 and CDR2 are MNHEY and SVGAGI. With 6 bases removed from V and 6 bases from J, the gap between germline ends came to 14 bases. CDR3 region: CASRYEEGNGYTF. The CDR3, as DNA: TGTGCCAGCAGGTACGAAGAGGGTAATGGCTACACCTTC.

The chain uses TRBV19 and TRBJ1-2; possibly TRBD1 for D (5 bases). The CDR3 totals 12 residues. CDR1 and CDR2 from the germline V gene are LNHDA and SQIVND (reference sequence). V was trimmed by 5 bases and J by 5 bases, leaving 9 bases between them. The CDR3 nucleotides are TGTGCCAGTAGTCCCAGGACATATGGCTACACCTTC. Its translation is CASSPRTYGYTF.

This CDR3 is CASTQVSGRNEQFF. The CDR3 nucleotides read TGTGCCAGTACCCAAGTTTCGGGGAGGAATGAGCAGTTCTTC. The chain employs TRBV19 and TRBJ2-1, with D maybe TRBD2 (6 bases). The germline V and J ends were trimmed by 7 bases and 7 bases, with 17 bases remaining between them. The CDR3 is 14 amino acids. CDR1 is LNHDA and CDR2 is SQIVND in the germline V gene (reference sequence).

The chain joins TRBV11-2 to TRBJ2-7; 9 positions match TRBD2. The CDR3 extends over 14 amino acids. With 1 base clipped from V and 6 bases from J, the junction kept 4 bases outside the gene matches. CDR1 and CDR2 from the germline V gene are SGHAT and FQNNGV. The CDR3 reads CASSLGLAGREQYF. For the CDR3, the DNA is TGTGCCAGCAGCTTAGGTCTAGCGGGGCGCGAGCAGTACTTC.

The chain combines TRBV19 with TRBJ1-2; 7 bases fit TRBD1. The CDR3 covers 13 residues. Unmatched junction bases numbered 1, after V lost 5 bases and J lost 1 base. Germline V CDR1 and CDR2: LNHDA, SQIVND (reference sequence). CDR3 protein: CASSGTVNYGYTF. CDR3 in DNA: TGTGCCAGTAGTGGGACAGTTAACTATGGCTACACCTTC.

The chain couples TRBV5-3 to TRBJ2-1; 11 bases fit TRBD2. TRBV5-3 is classed as an ORF, of uncertain function. After removal of 4 bases from V and 3 bases from J, the junction contained 12 bases not matched to a gene. The CDR3 runs to 18 residues. The CDR3 is CARSRRKGGTSGYNEQFF. The CDR3 nucleotides read TGTGCCAGAAGCCGAAGGAAGGGTGGGACTAGCGGCTACAATGAGCAGTTCTTC.